These 32 T cell receptor beta chains share one sample of origin, sequenced in a study of cytomegalovirus exposure and HLA in healthy donors. 60 Vbeta and 13 Jbeta primers were used in PCR. Repertoires were generated with immunoSEQ multiplex PCR, while TCRdb's copy carries only in-frame clones and drops some. The repertoire holds around 64,000 clones, with 65% to 90% as singletons. The specimen sequenced was PBMCs. These receptors originate from a female donor in good health and CMV-seronegative.

J is TRBJ2-1 and V is TRBV2, with TRBD2 matching over 7 bases. V shed 5 bases, J shed 1 base, and the junction held 11 bases outside the gene matches. Germline V gives CDR1 SNHLY, CDR2 FYNNEI. The CDR3 consists of 17 residues. The CDR3 nucleotides read TGTGCCAGCAGTCCGTTTTTAGCGGGCGAGTCCTACAATGAGCAGTTCTTC. Its protein is CASSPFLAGESYNEQFF.

The sample holds one count of this clone. In DNA form, the CDR3 reads TGTGCCAGCAGTTTCGACAGCCGGCAGTACTTC. It translates to CASSFDSRQYF. The V call is TRBV28, the J call TRBJ2-5, with a possible D match to TRBD1 (5 bases). Trimming shortened V by 3 bases and J by 11 bases, and 10 bases separated the two germline ends. Germline CDR1 MDHEN, CDR2 SYDVKM. The CDR3 loop spans 11 amino acids. The variable domain in full, with the rest retrieved from reference TRBV28 and TRBJ2-5, is DVKVTQSSRYLVKRTGEKVFLECVQDMDHENMFWYRQDPGLGLRLIYFSYDVKMKEKGDIPEGYSVSREKKERFSLILESASTNQTSMYLCASSFDSRQYFGPGTRLLVL.

The chain combines TRBV7-9 with TRBJ2-1, with 7 positions matching TRBD2. Germline V lookup: CDR1 SEHNR, CDR2 FQNEAQ (reference sequence). Unmatched junction bases numbered 15, after V lost 6 bases and J lost 4 bases. The length of the CDR3 is 17 residues. CDR3 sequence reads: CASSPPRAAGAYNEQFF. The CDR3 DNA is TGTGCCAGCAGTCCCCCCCGCGCGGCGGGAGCTTACAATGAGCAGTTCTTC.

The V gene is TRBV5-8, the J gene TRBJ2-3, with 14 bases aligning to TRBD2. Germline loops: CDR1 SGHTS, CDR2 YDEGEE. The J segment lost 10 bases and the V segment lost 5 bases, leaving 12 bases of the junction unmatched. This CDR3 region has 16 residues. DNA of the CDR3: TGTGCCAGCAGTTACCGGGGGGGACTAGCGGGAGACCCGCAGTATTTT. It is translated as CASSYRGGLAGDPQYF.

The V gene is TRBV19, the J gene TRBJ2-1, with 9 bases aligning to TRBD2. After removal of 3 bases from V and 5 bases from J, the junction contained 5 bases not matched to a gene. CDR1 and CDR2 (germline): LNHDA, SQIVND (reference sequence). The CDR3 length is 15 residues. The CDR3 nucleotides are TGTGCCAGTAGTATTGCGGGAGGGGGCCACAATGAGCAGTTCTTC. Translated: CASSIAGGGHNEQFF.

CDR3 coding DNA: TGTGCCAGCAGCCAAGACAGGGGGGGCTACAATGAGCAGTTCTTC. This encodes CASSQDRGGYNEQFF. The V call is TRBV7-8, the J call TRBJ2-1, with 9 bases that match TRBD1. CDR1 and CDR2 from the germline V gene are SGHVS and FQNEAQ. V gave up 5 bases and J gave up 3 bases; unmatched junction bases: 5. There are 15 residues in the CDR3.

This clone appeared once. The V call is TRBV9, the J call TRBJ2-1; the match to TRBD2 covers 8 bases. Germline loops: CDR1 SGDLS, CDR2 YYNGEE. There are 15 residues in the CDR3. Trimming took 0 bases from V and 6 from J; bases not matched to a gene: 5. Written as DNA, the CDR3 is TGTGCCAGCAGCGTAGACGGGAGGGCGGGCAATGAGCAGTTCTTC. Its translation: CASSVDGRAGNEQFF.

This clone was recorded once. The rearrangement joins TRBV18 to TRBJ2-5, with 13 bases matching TRBD2. The germline gives CDR1 KGHSH, CDR2 LQKENI. Trimming cost V 0 bases and J 4 bases; bases outside gene matches: 5. The CDR3 is 17 amino acids. The CDR3 loop is CASSPPGLAGVSETQYF. The CDR3 DNA reads as TGTGCCAGCTCACCACCAGGACTAGCGGGAGTGTCAGAGACCCAGTACTTC.

The rearrangement joins TRBV19 to TRBJ1-2, with 7 bases that match TRBD1. The length of the CDR3 is 16 residues. Germline CDR1 is LNHDA and CDR2 is SQIVND (reference sequence). Trimming removed 6 bases from V and 4 bases from J; junction bases left unmatched: 14. The CDR3 region is CASRMTGISARYGYTF. CDR3 DNA sequence: TGTGCCAGTAGAATGACAGGGATCTCCGCTCGCTATGGCTACACCTTC. The whole variable domain, remainder taken from reference TRBV19 and TRBJ1-2, is DGGITQSPKYLFRKEGQNVTLSCEQNLNHDAMYWYRQDPGQGLRLIYYSQIVNDFQKGDIAEGYSVSREKKESFPLTVTSAQKNPTAFYLCASRMTGISARYGYTFGSGTRLTVV.

The chain recombines TRBV6-1 with TRBJ2-7; a possible D gene is TRBD2 (5 bases). CDR3 length: 15 amino acids. CDR1 MNHNS and CDR2 SASEGT come from the germline V gene. V lost 1 base and J 2 bases, leaving 12 bases between the germline ends. CDR3: CASSEGPYGTYEQYF. The CDR3 coding sequence is TGTGCCAGCAGTGAAGGCCCCTACGGGACCTACGAGCAGTACTTC.

The chain joins TRBV6-1 to TRBJ1-2; 7 bases line up with TRBD1. The CDR3 contains 13 residues. Germline V lookup: CDR1 MNHNS, CDR2 SASEGT. Trimming removed 3 bases from V and 4 bases from J; junction bases left unmatched: 2. CDR3 in DNA: TGTGCCAGCAGTGAGACAGGGACCTATGGCTACACCTTC. As protein: CASSETGTYGYTF.

The chain has TRBV7-2 and TRBJ1-5; the match to TRBD1 covers 9 bases. The ends lost 6 bases at V and 8 bases at J; junction bases unmatched: 2. Germline V CDR1 and CDR2: SGHTA, FQGNSA. CDR3 size: 12 residues. Here the CDR3 DNA reads TGTGCCAGCAGTCGACAGGGGGAGCCCCAGCATTTT. This codes for CASSRQGEPQHF. Variable domain in full (rest from reference TRBV7-2 and TRBJ1-5): GAGVSQSPSNKVTEKGKDVELRCDPISGHTALYWYRQSLGQGLEFLIYFQGNSAPDKSGLPSDRFSAERTGGSVSTLTIQRTQQEDSAVYLCASSRQGEPQHFGDGTRLSIL.

A few counts support this clone. The chain uses TRBV2 and TRBJ1-5; weak D call: TRBD1 (6 bases). Germline CDR1 SNHLY, CDR2 FYNNEI. With 4 bases removed from V and 4 bases from J, the gap between germline ends came to 11 bases. The CDR3 is made up of 14 amino acids. CDR3 sequence: CASSGPGANQPQHF. The CDR3 DNA follows: TGTGCCAGCAGTGGTCCAGGGGCAAATCAGCCCCAGCATTTT.

This rearrangement joins TRBV5-1 to TRBJ2-2; 7 nucleotides match TRBD2. The CDR3 totals 15 residues. V lost 4 bases and J lost 2; bases outside the gene matches: 5. Germline V gives CDR1 SGHRS, CDR2 YFSETQ. CDR3 amino acids: CASSPAGVNTGELFF. The CDR3 DNA reads TGCGCCAGCAGCCCGGCGGGAGTTAACACCGGGGAGCTGTTTTTT.

The V and J genes are TRBV7-9 and TRBJ2-3, with 10 positions matching TRBD2. CDR1 SEHNR and CDR2 FQNEAQ come from the germline V gene (reference sequence). The ends lost 4 bases at V and 3 bases at J; junction bases unmatched: 10. The CDR3 is 17 amino acids. Written as DNA, the CDR3 is TGTGCCAGCAGCTCCCTTAGCGGGGGGAGAAGTACAGATACGCAGTATTTT. This gives the protein CASSSLSGGRSTDTQYF.

The V and J genes are TRBV29-1 and TRBJ1-4, with unresolved D. This CDR3 has 14 amino acids. Germline V gives CDR1 SQVTM, CDR2 ANQGSEA. Trimming shortened V by 2 bases and J by 8 bases, and 15 bases separated the two germline ends. CDR3 residues: CSVETSVGGEKLFF. As DNA, the CDR3 is TGCAGCGTTGAAACTTCGGTGGGAGGGGAAAAACTGTTTTTT.

The chain combines TRBV11-2 with TRBJ1-6; 9 nucleotides line up with TRBD1. This CDR3 is built from 15 residues. Germline V gene sequence: CDR1 SGHAT, CDR2 FQNNGV. The V and J ends lost 4 bases and 6 bases, in that order; junction bases with no gene match: 4. The DNA for the CDR3 is TGTGCCAGCAGCTCCGGGACAGGGCCTAATTCACCCCTCCACTTT. Translated, it gives CASSSGTGPNSPLHF.

As regards this clone: Other nucleotide sequences from this sample produce the same CDR3. The V and J genes are TRBV7-4 and TRBJ2-7, with D possibly TRBD1 on 5 matching bases. The CDR3 covers 15 residues. Germline values: CDR1 SGHVT, CDR2 SQSDAQ. Trimming stripped 6 bases from V and 0 bases from J, with 15 bases between. CDR3 amino acids: CASRGLQGSSYEQYF. Written as DNA, the CDR3 is TGTGCCAGCAGGGGCCTGCAGGGAAGCTCCTACGAGCAGTACTTC.

This clone has a handful of counts. The gene calls are TRBV7-9 and TRBJ1-1, with a tentative D call TRBD1 (6 bases). CDR3 size: 15 residues. V lost 5 bases and J lost 1, with 14 bases in between. The V gene's germline CDR1 is SEHNR and CDR2 FQNEAQ (reference sequence). CDR3 coding DNA: TGTGCCAGCAGCCCACGACAGGCTAAGAACACTGAAGCTTTCTTT. Translation: CASSPRQAKNTEAFF.

This chain joins TRBV18 and TRBJ2-5, with 8 bases fitting TRBD2. The ends lost 1 base at V and 1 base at J; junction bases unmatched: 5. In germline, CDR1 is KGHSH, CDR2 LQKENI. The CDR3 extends over 16 amino acids. The CDR3 sequence is CASSPRASGPQETQYF. CDR3 DNA: TGTGCCAGCTCACCACGGGCTAGCGGGCCCCAAGAGACCCAGTACTTC. The entire variable domain, with the rest obtained from reference TRBV18 and TRBJ2-5, is as follows: NAGVMQNPRHLVRRRGQEARLRCSPMKGHSHVYWYRQLPEEGLKFMVYLQKENIIDESGMPKERFSAEFPKEGPSILRIQQVVRGDSAAYFCASSPRASGPQETQYFGPGTRLLVL.

The gene calls are TRBV19 and TRBJ2-7; TRBD1 might be the D (5 bases). Trimming took 3 bases from V and 3 from J, leaving 15 bases between them. The CDR3 consists of 15 residues. Germline V gene lookup returns CDR1 LNHDA and CDR2 SQIVND (reference sequence). The CDR3 spells CASSISRPGFYEQYF. Written as DNA, the CDR3 is TGTGCCAGTAGTATTTCCCGGCCAGGGTTCTACGAGCAGTACTTC.

This chain uses TRBV12-5 with TRBJ1-1, with 7 bases fitting TRBD1. CDR3 length: 14 amino acids. J lost 4 bases, V lost 5 bases, and 7 bases had no gene match. Germline lookup yields CDR1 LGHNT and CDR2 FRNRAP. The CDR3 region has the DNA TGTGCTAGTGGTCCGGGACAGCCGGTCACTGAAGCTTTCTTT. This gives the protein CASGPGQPVTEAFF.

The chain joins TRBV7-9 to TRBJ2-3, with D tentatively TRBD2 (6 bases). There are 16 residues in the CDR3. V shed 5 bases and J shed 5 bases, with 20 bases lying between them. Germline loops: CDR1 SEHNR, CDR2 FQNEAQ (reference sequence). The CDR3 DNA sequence: TGTGCCAGCAGCCGGGCGGAGGGGCCTACACGAGATACGCAGTATTTT. Protein product: CASSRAEGPTRDTQYF.

The chain combines TRBV4-2 with TRBJ2-2, with 12 positions matching TRBD2. CDR3 length: 18 amino acids. In germline, CDR1 is LGHNA, CDR2 YNFKEQ. V shed 0 bases and J 0 bases; nucleotides not matched to a gene: 2. The DNA of the CDR3 is TGTGCCAGCAGCCAAGACCTAGCGGGGGGGTCGAACACCGGGGAGCTGTTTTTT. It codes for CASSQDLAGGSNTGELFF.

The CDR3 nucleotides are TGTGCCAGCAGCCTGAACTGGGGCCCCTCCTACGAGCAGTACTTC. Protein product: CASSLNWGPSYEQYF. This chain links TRBV7-2 with TRBJ2-7; D is possibly TRBD1 (5 bases). The V and J ends lost 5 bases and 0 bases respectively, with 14 bases between them. The germline gives CDR1 SGHTA, CDR2 FQGNSA. This CDR3 spans 15 amino acids. Using reference TRBV7-2 and TRBJ2-7 for the parts outside the CDR3, the full variable domain is GAGVSQSPSNKVTEKGKDVELRCDPISGHTALYWYRQSLGQGLEFLIYFQGNSAPDKSGLPSDRFSAERTGGSVSTLTIQRTQQEDSAVYLCASSLNWGPSYEQYFGPGTRLTVT.

The V and J genes are TRBV28 and TRBJ2-7; 15 nucleotides align to TRBD2. The CDR3 is 18 residues long. Germline values: CDR1 MDHEN, CDR2 SYDVKM. With V trimmed by 6 bases and J by 6 bases, 15 bases remained unmatched. The CDR3 here is CASRLFGTRTSGRVEQYF. Written as DNA, the CDR3 is TGTGCCAGCAGGCTATTCGGGACAAGGACTAGCGGGAGGGTCGAGCAGTACTTC.

The chain recombines TRBV6-4 with TRBJ1-4; 11 nucleotides agree with TRBD1. The V and J ends lost 6 bases and 6 bases, in that order; junction bases with no gene match: 6. CDR1 and CDR2 (germline): MRHNA, SNTAGT. CDR3 length: 15 residues. DNA of the CDR3: TGTGCCAGCAGCACCGGGACAGGGGGAGATGAAAAACTGTTTTTT. It is translated as CASSTGTGGDEKLFF.

The chain couples TRBV6-1 to TRBJ1-6, with no clear D. CDR1 is MNHNS and CDR2 is SASEGT in the germline V gene. This CDR3 has 13 residues. The germline V and J ends were trimmed by 6 bases and 7 bases, with 10 bases remaining between them. CDR3 nucleotide sequence: TGTGCCAGCAGCCGGGTGGCCAATTCACCCCTCCACTTT. The encoded protein is CASSRVANSPLHF.

As regards this clone: Additional DNA sequences in this sample encode the identical CDR3. The genes are TRBV28 and TRBJ1-5, with D tentatively TRBD1 (6 bases). V was pared by 6 bases and J by 2 bases, with 14 bases between. This CDR3 spans 15 amino acids. From germline, CDR1 is MDHEN and CDR2 SYDVKM. The CDR3 DNA sequence: TGTGCCAGCAGCCTCAGGGGAGGGGGCAATCAGCCCCAGCATTTT. Amino acid sequence: CASSLRGGGNQPQHF.

A few counts support this clone. This chain uses TRBV12-2 with TRBJ2-2; the table gives TRBD2 as D, unverified against the DNA. TRBV12-2 is recorded as a pseudogene. The length of the CDR3 is 16 residues. For the CDR3, the DNA is TGTGCAAGTCGCTTAGCGGTAGCGGCGAACACCGGGGAGCTGTTTTTT. It yields the protein CASRLAVAANTGELFF.

The CDR3 sequence is CASSWGRGMGWNTEAFF. CDR3 coding DNA: TGCGCCAGCAGCTGGGGCAGGGGGATGGGTTGGAACACTGAAGCTTTCTTT. The gene calls are TRBV5-1 and TRBJ1-1; the match to TRBD1 covers 7 bases. CDR3 length: 17 amino acids. Germline CDR1 is SGHRS and CDR2 is YFSETQ. The J segment lost 1 base and the V segment lost 3 bases, leaving 12 bases of the junction unmatched.

The V and J genes are TRBV18 and TRBJ2-5, with 7 bases matching TRBD1. The junction had 6 bases not matched to a gene; V was cut back by 6 bases and J by 5 bases. In germline, CDR1 is KGHSH, CDR2 LQKENI. There are 13 residues in the CDR3. This CDR3 reads CASSLDRVETQYF. The CDR3 DNA reads TGTGCCAGCTCCCTCGACAGGGTGGAGACCCAGTACTTC.